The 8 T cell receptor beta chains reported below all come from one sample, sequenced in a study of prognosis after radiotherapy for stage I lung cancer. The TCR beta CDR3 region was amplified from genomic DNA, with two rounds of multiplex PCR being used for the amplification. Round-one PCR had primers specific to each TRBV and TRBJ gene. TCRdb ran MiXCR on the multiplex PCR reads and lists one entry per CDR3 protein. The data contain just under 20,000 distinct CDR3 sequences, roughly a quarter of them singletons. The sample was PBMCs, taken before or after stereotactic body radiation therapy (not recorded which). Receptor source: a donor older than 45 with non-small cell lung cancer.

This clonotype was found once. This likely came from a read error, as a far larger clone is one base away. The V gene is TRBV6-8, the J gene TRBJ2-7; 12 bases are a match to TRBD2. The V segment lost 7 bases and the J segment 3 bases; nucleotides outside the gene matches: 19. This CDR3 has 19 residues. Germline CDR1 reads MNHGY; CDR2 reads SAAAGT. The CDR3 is CASTWTDGTSGLHSYEQYF. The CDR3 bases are TGTGCCAGCACTTGGACGGATGGGACTAGCGGGCTACATAGCTACGAGCAGTACTTC.

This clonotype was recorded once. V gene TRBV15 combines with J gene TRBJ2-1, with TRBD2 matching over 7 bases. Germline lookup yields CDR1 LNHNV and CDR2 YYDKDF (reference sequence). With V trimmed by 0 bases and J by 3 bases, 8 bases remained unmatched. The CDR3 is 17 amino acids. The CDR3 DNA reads TGTGCCACCAGCAGAGATAAGAGCGGGGTCGTCTACAATGAGCAGTTCTTC. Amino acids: CATSRDKSGVVYNEQFF.

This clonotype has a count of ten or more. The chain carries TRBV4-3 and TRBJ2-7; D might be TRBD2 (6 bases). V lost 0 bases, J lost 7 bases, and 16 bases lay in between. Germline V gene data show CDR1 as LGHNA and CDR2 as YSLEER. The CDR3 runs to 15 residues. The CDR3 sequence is CASSQDLSSGGEQYF. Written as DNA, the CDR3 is TGCGCCAGCAGCCAAGATCTAAGCTCCGGGGGTGAGCAGTACTTC.

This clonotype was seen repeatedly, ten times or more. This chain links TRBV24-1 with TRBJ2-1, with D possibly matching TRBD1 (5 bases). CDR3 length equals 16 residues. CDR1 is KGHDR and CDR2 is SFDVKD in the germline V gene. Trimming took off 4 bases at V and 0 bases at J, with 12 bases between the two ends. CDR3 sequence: CATSDKTAGSYNEQFF. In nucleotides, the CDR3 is TGTGCCACCAGTGACAAGACAGCTGGCTCCTACAATGAGCAGTTCTTC.

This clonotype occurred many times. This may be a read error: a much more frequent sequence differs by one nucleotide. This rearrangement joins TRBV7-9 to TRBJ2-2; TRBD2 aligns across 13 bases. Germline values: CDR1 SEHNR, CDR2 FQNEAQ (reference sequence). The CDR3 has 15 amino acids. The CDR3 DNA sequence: TGTGCCAGCTCCTGGACTAGCGGGAGTGCCGGGGAGCTGTCTTTT. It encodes CASSWTSGSAGELSF.

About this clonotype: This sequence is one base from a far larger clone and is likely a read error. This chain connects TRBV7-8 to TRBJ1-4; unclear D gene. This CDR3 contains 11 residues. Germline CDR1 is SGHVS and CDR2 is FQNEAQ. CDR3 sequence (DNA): TGTGCCTGCAGCTTAAATGAAAAACTGTTTTTT. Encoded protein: CACSLNEKLFF.

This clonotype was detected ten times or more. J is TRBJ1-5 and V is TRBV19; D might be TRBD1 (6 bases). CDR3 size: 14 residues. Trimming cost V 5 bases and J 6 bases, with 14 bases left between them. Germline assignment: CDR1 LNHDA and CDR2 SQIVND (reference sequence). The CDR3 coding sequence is TGTGCCAGTAGTGCGGGGGGCTCGGGTCAGCCCCAGCATTTT. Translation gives CASSAGGSGQPQHF.

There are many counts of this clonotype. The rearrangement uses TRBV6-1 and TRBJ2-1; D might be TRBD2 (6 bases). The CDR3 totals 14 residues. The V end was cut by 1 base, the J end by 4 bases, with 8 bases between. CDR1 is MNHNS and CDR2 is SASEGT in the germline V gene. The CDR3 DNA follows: TGTGCCAGCAGTGAAGTGGGGGGTTACAATGAGCAGTTCTTC. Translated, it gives CASSEVGGYNEQFF.